This T cell receptor beta chain comes out of a study of T cell repertoires in cytomegalovirus infection. Many counts were recorded for this clonotype. Its antigen is unknown. TCRdb reanalysed the reads using MiXCR and keeps one entry per CDR3 protein. Of over 100,000 distinct CDR3 sequences in the sample, roughly 9.1% were seen once. Germline V CDR1 and CDR2: SGHTA, FQGNSA. The CDR3 extends over 15 amino acids. V dropped 5 bases and J dropped 2 bases, with 15 bases sitting between them. The clonotype originates from a human donor in good health (CMV status not recorded). Some clones in this sample may be carry-over from other donors' samples. Source material: PBMCs, sequenced either directly or after in vitro stimulation (not recorded which). J is TRBJ2-5 and V is TRBV7-2; perhaps TRBD2 as D (6 bases). CDR3 nucleotide sequence: TGTGCCAGCAGCCGGGTCACTAGCTTTCAAGAGACCCAGTACTTC. Its translation: CASSRVTSFQETQYF.